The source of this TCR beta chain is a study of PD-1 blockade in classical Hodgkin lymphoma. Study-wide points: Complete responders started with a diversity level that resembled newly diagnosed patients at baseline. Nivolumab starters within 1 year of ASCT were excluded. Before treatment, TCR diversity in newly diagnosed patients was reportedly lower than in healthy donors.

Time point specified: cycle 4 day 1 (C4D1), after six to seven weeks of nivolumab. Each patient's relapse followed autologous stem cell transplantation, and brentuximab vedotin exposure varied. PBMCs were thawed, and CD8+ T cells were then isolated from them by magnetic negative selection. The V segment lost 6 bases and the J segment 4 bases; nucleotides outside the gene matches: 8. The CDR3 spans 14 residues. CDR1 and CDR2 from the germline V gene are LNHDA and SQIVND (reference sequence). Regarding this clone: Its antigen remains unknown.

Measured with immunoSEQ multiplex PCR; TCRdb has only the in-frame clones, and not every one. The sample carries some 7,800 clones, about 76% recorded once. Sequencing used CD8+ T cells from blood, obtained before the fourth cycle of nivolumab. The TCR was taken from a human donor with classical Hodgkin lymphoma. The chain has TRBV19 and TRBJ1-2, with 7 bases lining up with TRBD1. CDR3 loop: CASSDREISYGYTF. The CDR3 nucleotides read TGTGCCAGTAGCGACAGGGAAATAAGCTATGGCTACACCTTC.